This passage covers 9 T cell receptor beta chains from one sample sequenced in a study of T cells expressing NK-cell markers. TCRdb derives one entry per CDR3 protein from the 5' RACE reads, leaving out DNA. Recorded for this sample: hundreds of thousands of distinct CDR3 sequences. The sample consisted of blood T cells: a sorted CD56 or NKG2C T cell subset, CD4+ or CD8+ T cells, or bulk PBMC T cells (not recorded which). The receptors come from a man aged 18 to 29 in good health.

The rearrangement joins TRBV7-6 to TRBJ2-7. There are 14 residues in the CDR3. CDR1 SGHVS and CDR2 FNYEAQ come from the germline V gene. The CDR3 loop is CASSLADSSYEQYF.

CDR3 amino acids: CARLPGNTGELFF. The chain has TRBV27 and TRBJ2-2; TCRdb indicates TRBD1, and absent DNA this call remains unverified. Germline assignment: CDR1 MNHEY and CDR2 SMNVEV (reference sequence). The CDR3 loop spans 13 amino acids.

The chain is built from TRBV20-1 and TRBJ2-1. In germline, CDR1 is DFQATT, CDR2 SNEGSKA (reference sequence). The CDR3 is 16 amino acids. CDR3 residues: CSARGLFASSYNEQFF.

The chain recombines TRBV5-1 with TRBJ2-3; the D gene TCRdb calls, TRBD1, cannot be checked with no DNA. The CDR3 is 14 amino acids. Germline CDR1 SGHRS, CDR2 YFSETQ. This CDR3 is CASSQVSKADTQYF. The whole variable domain, filled in from reference TRBV5-1 and TRBJ2-3, reads KAGVTQTPRYLIKTRGQQVTLSCSPISGHRSVSWYQQTPGQGLQFLFEYFSETQRNKGNFPGRFSGRQFSNSRSEMNVSTLELGDSALYLCASSQVSKADTQYFGPGTRLTVL.

This sequence joins TRBV27 and TRBJ2-1; TCRdb's assignment of TRBD1 cannot be checked, as there is no DNA. Germline CDR1 MNHEY, CDR2 SMNVEV (reference sequence). The CDR3 extends over 15 amino acids. Here the CDR3 reads CASVYRRDASNEQFF.

V is TRBV6-1 and J is TRBJ2-1; TCRdb reports TRBD2, a call that lacks DNA to check it against. This CDR3 comprises 19 residues. Germline V CDR1 and CDR2: MNHNS, SASEGT. Here the CDR3 reads CASDSLGTASGSSYNEQFF.

This chain connects TRBV12-3 or TRBV12-4 to TRBJ1-2. The CDR3 sequence is 12 residues long. The CDR3 loop is CASSWVGNGYTF.

This chain joins TRBV7-3 and TRBJ2-3; TCRdb reports TRBD2, a call that lacks DNA to check it against. CDR3 length: 16 amino acids. Germline V gene sequence: CDR1 SGHTA, CDR2 FQGTGA. The CDR3 here is CASSPDLTGSTDTQYF.

The V gene is TRBV18, the J gene TRBJ2-5; without DNA, the TCRdb call of TRBD1 cannot be checked. The CDR3 covers 15 residues. Germline lookup yields CDR1 KGHSH and CDR2 LQKENI. The CDR3 region is CASSPQGARQETQYF.